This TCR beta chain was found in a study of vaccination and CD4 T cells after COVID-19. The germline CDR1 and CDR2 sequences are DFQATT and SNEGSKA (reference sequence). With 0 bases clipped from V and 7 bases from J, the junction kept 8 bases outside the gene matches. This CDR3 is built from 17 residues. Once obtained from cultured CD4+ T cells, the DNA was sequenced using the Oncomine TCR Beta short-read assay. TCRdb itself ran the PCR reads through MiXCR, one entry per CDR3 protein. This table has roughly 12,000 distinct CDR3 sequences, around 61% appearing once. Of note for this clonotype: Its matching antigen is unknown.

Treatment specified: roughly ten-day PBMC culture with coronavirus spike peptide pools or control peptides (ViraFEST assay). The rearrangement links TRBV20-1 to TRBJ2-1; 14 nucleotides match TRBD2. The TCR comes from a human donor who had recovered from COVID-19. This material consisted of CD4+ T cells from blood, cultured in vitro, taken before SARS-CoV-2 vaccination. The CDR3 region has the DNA TGCAGTGCTAGAGACCCAGGGACTAGCGGGAGTTTGAATGAGCAGTTCTTC. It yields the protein CSARDPGTSGSLNEQFF.